One and the same sample provided the 10 T cell receptor beta chains below, sequenced in a study of Graves' ophthalmopathy and Graves' hyperthyroidism. Amplification of TCR beta CDR3 regions used RNA transcripts. First-round RT-PCR used HTBI primers; second-round multiplex PCR followed. One entry per CDR3 protein, called by TCRdb with MiXCR from the multiplex PCR reads. The sample consists of hundreds of thousands of distinct CDR3 sequences, about 21% of them appearing once. The material sequenced was peripheral blood. The receptors shown here come from a woman aged 18-29 years with stable Graves' hyperthyroidism.

Many counts were recorded for this clonotype. V is TRBV7-3 and J is TRBJ2-2; 7 bases align to TRBD1. V gave up 5 bases and J gave up 3 bases; unmatched junction bases: 6. Germline CDR1 is SGHTA and CDR2 is FQGTGA. The CDR3 is 15 amino acids. Written as DNA, the CDR3 is TGTGCCAGCAGCCAAACAGGGGTTTACACCGGGGAGCTGTTTTTT. Translating gives CASSQTGVYTGELFF.

As to this clonotype: One end of the junction fails to match germline, which may point to a read error. The V gene is TRBV28, the J gene TRBJ1-3, with D perhaps matching TRBD1 (5 bases). Germline CDR1 MDHEN, CDR2 SYDVKM. CDR3 size: 15 residues. CDR3 residues: CASSQDSFSGNTIYF. The CDR3 bases are TGCGCCAGCAGCCAAGACAGTTTCTCTGGAAACACCATATATTTT.

This clonotype has a count of ten or more. The chain recombines TRBV20-1 with TRBJ1-3, with D possibly matching TRBD1 (5 bases). Deletions cut 1 base from V and 0 bases from J, with 7 bases between. CDR3 length equals 14 residues. Germline CDR1 DFQATT, CDR2 SNEGSKA (reference sequence). Here the CDR3 DNA reads TGCAGTGCTAGAGTGGGGCACTCTGGAAACACCATATATTTT. The encoded protein is CSARVGHSGNTIYF.

This clonotype was seen repeatedly, ten times or more. V and J are TRBV5-5 and TRBJ2-7; no clear D gene. V was pared by 0 bases and J by 7 bases, with 14 bases between. Germline CDR1 reads SGHKS; CDR2 reads YYEKEE (reference sequence). The CDR3 spans 14 residues. CDR3 loop: CASSLGGSISEQYF. The CDR3 DNA sequence: TGTGCCAGCAGCTTGGGAGGCAGTATTTCGGAGCAGTACTTC.

This clonotype has ten or more counts. The chain is built from TRBV28 and TRBJ2-7; D is possibly TRBD2 (5 bases). There are 12 residues in the CDR3. The germline V gene has CDR1 MDHEN and CDR2 SYDVKM. The V gene lost 7 bases and the J gene lost 2 bases, with 9 bases spanning the gap. Written as DNA, the CDR3 is TGTGCCAGCATGGAGCGGACCTACGAGCAGTACTTC. Translation gives CASMERTYEQYF.

This clonotype was seen at least ten times. The chain carries TRBV20-1 and TRBJ2-5, with TRBD2 matching 10 bases. Germline CDR1 and CDR2: DFQATT and SNEGSKA (reference sequence). Trimming took 6 bases from V and 0 from J; bases not matched to a gene: 16. This CDR3 spans 18 amino acids. The CDR3 region has the DNA TGCAGTGCCGAAACCGGCACTAGCGGGGTTTCGTACCAAGAGACCCAGTACTTC. Translating it yields CSAETGTSGVSYQETQYF.

This clonotype was counted at least ten times. V and J are TRBV10-3 and TRBJ2-5; TRBD2 is a possible D gene (5 bases). From germline, CDR1 is ENHRY and CDR2 SYGVKD. This CDR3 region has 13 residues. Trimming took 2 bases from V and 2 from J, leaving 6 bases between them. Here the CDR3 reads CAISEREQETQYF. In nucleotides, the CDR3 is TGTGCCATCAGTGAGAGGGAGCAAGAGACCCAGTACTTC.

This clonotype has at least ten counts. The CDR3 DNA reads TGTGCCAGCAGCTTTGGGGGATATGACACTGAAGCTTTCTTT. It yields the protein CASSFGGYDTEAFF. The chain links TRBV7-9 to TRBJ1-1; a possible D gene is TRBD1 (5 bases). Per the germline V gene, CDR1 is SEHNR and CDR2 is FQNEAQ (reference sequence). This CDR3 comprises 14 residues. V lost 3 bases, J lost 3 bases, and 11 bases lay in between.

This clonotype came up many times. V is TRBV6-5 and J is TRBJ2-7; D may be TRBD1 (6 bases). The germline V gene encodes CDR1 MNHEY and CDR2 SVGAGI. The CDR3 totals 17 residues. The V end was cut by 8 bases, the J end by 0 bases, with 23 bases between. CDR3: CASAPDPRDNFSYEQYF. Here the CDR3 DNA reads TGTGCCAGCGCCCCAGACCCCCGGGACAACTTCTCCTACGAGCAGTACTTC.

This clonotype was found many times. The V gene is TRBV27, the J gene TRBJ1-5, with no clear D. CDR3 length: 14 amino acids. V was clipped by 1 base and J by 5 bases, with 9 bases between them. The germline CDR1 and CDR2 sequences are MNHEY and SMNVEV (reference sequence). CDR3 residues: CASSLYRGYQPQHF. CDR3 DNA sequence: TGTGCCAGCAGTTTATATCGGGGATATCAGCCCCAGCATTTT.